Only a few counts were recorded for the clone carrying this T cell receptor beta chain. Its antigen is unknown. This sample is drawn from a study of blood T cells in healthy people across ages. Study-wide points: The study found more naive CD4+ cells and higher diversity in long-lived than aged donors.

V lost 11 bases to trimming and J lost 4 bases, with 23 bases between them. The CDR3 consists of 15 residues. CDR1 is MNHNY, CDR2 SVGAGI, per germline (reference sequence). A second PCR, run for roughly 6 to 11 cycles, used a sample-barcoded 5' primer plus a J-beta primer mix. Every molecule of cDNA carried a tag from a template-switch adaptor with 12 random nucleotides. Each CDR3 protein is one row after TCRdb ran MiXCR on the 5' RACE reads. The sample lists roughly 860,000 distinct CDR3 sequences, approximately 67% occurring once. Researchers report isolating at least 6.5 million PBMCs per sample. The chain is built from TRBV6-6 and TRBJ1-1; perhaps TRBD1 as D (5 bases). The specimen was blood. The sequence derives from a man younger than 45 in good health. The DNA for the CDR3 is TGTGCCGGAGGGTTTGGGGGGGGAGAGGGCACTGAAGCTTTCTTT. It codes for CAGGFGGGEGTEAFF.